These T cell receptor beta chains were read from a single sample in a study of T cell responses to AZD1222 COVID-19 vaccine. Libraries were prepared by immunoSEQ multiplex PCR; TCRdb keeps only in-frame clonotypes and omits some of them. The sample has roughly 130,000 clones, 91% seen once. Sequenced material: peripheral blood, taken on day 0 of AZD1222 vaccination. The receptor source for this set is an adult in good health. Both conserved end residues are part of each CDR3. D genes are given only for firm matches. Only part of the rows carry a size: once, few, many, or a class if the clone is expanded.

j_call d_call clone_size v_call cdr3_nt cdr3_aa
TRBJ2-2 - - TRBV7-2 TGTGCCAGCAGCCCCGACACGAACACCGGGGAGCTGTTTTTT CASSPDTNTGELFF
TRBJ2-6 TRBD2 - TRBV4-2 TGTGCCAGCAGCCAAGCTAGCGGGAGCTCTGGGGCCAACGTCCTGACTTTC CASSQASGSSGANVLTF
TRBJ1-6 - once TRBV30 TGTGCCTGGAGCCCGTTTCGGTCACCCCTCCACTTT CAWSPFRSPLHF
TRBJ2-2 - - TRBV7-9 TGTGCCAGCAGCTTAGACAGGGCTTGGTCCGGGGAGCTGTTTTTT CASSLDRAWSGELFF
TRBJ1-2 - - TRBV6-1 TGTGCCAGCAGTGAAATCCAGGGGTATGGCTACACCTTC CASSEIQGYGYTF
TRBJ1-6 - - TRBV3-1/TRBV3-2 TGTGCCAGCAGCCAAAAGGACAGCTATAATTCACCCCTCCACTTT CASSQKDSYNSPLHF
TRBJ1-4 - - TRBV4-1 TGCGCCAGCAGCCATAATCGGCGAGGGGGAAAACTGTTTTTT CASSHNRRGGKLFF
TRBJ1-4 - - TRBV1 TGCACCAGCAGCCCCCTTCCGGGACAGGGGGATGCAACTAATGAAAAACTGTTTTTT CTSSPLPGQGDATNEKLFF
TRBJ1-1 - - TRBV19 TGTGCCAGTAGTATCCGGGGGAGACGAACTGAAGCTTTCTTT CASSIRGRRTEAFF
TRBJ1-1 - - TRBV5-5 TGTGCCAGCACCTTAGGCGGGGTGTCGAGCACTGAAGCTTTCTTT CASTLGGVSSTEAFF
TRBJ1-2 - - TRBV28 TGTGCCAGCAGTCCCCGGAGAACTACGCTCAACTATGGCTACACCTTC CASSPRRTTLNYGYTF
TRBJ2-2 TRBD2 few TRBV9 TGTGCCAGCAGCGCAAAAGGGGCTAGCGGGAGGCCCACGAACACCGGGGAGCTGTTTTTT CASSAKGASGRPTNTGELFF
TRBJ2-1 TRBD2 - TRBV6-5 TGTGCCAGCAGCCAACTAGCGGGCACCTACAATGAGCAGTTCTTC CASSQLAGTYNEQFF
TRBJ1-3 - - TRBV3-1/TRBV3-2 TGTGCCAGCAGCCACAGGGTTACCGGAAACACCATATATTTT CASSHRVTGNTIYF
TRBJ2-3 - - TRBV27 TGTGCCAGCAGTTTGGGACTCACAGATACGCAGTATTTT CASSLGLTDTQYF
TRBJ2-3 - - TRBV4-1 TGCGCCAGCAGCCCCCAGACCCTAGGGTGGGAGCTCCCAGATACGCAGTATTTT CASSPQTLGWELPDTQYF
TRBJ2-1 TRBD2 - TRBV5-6 TGTGCCAGCAGCTTAGCGACTAGCGGGAGAAATGAGCAGTTCTTC CASSLATSGRNEQFF
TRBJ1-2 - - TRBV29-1 TGCAGCGTTGAAGCCGAACAGGGCCGGGAAGGATACGGCTACACCTTC CSVEAEQGREGYGYTF
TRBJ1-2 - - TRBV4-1 TGCGCCAGCAGCCAATCGCAGGGGAATAACTATGGCTACACCTTC CASSQSQGNNYGYTF
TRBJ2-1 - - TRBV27 TGTGCCAGCAGTTGGGGGTCGGGGGAGCAGTTCTTC CASSWGSGEQFF
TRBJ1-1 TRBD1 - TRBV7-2 TGTGCCAGCAGCTTAGATACCGGGACAGGGGGCCGGTCCACTGAAGCTTTCTTT CASSLDTGTGGRSTEAFF
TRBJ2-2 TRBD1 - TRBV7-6 TGTGCCAGCAGCTTAGTTGTGGGACAGGGGGCCGACGGGGAGCTGTTTTTT CASSLVVGQGADGELFF
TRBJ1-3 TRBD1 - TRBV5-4 TGTGCCAGCAGCACCGGGGACAGGGACGGAAACACCATATATTTT CASSTGDRDGNTIYF
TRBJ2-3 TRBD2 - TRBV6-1 TGTGCCAGCAGTGAAGAGGGACGGGGACTAGCGGGAGAAGATACGCAGTATTTT CASSEEGRGLAGEDTQYF
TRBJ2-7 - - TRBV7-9 TGTGCCAGCAGCCCACAATGGCAGAACTCCTACGAGCAGTACTTC CASSPQWQNSYEQYF
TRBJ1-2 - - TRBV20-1 TGCAGTGCTGTACGGTCTGGCGGCTACACCTTC CSAVRSGGYTF
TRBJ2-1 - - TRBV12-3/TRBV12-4 TGTGCCAGCAGTCCCAACGGACTAGAGCAGTTCTTC CASSPNGLEQFF
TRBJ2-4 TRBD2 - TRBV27 TGTGCCAGCAGTCGAGGGACTAGCGGGACGTCCAAAAACATTCAGTACTTC CASSRGTSGTSKNIQYF
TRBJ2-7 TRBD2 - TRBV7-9 TGTGCCAGCAGCGACCCCACTAGCGGGTCCCATCTAGACTCCTACGAGCAGTACTTC CASSDPTSGSHLDSYEQYF
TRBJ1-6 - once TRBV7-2 TGTGCCAGCAGCTTTGGAGGGCATAATTCACCCCTCCACTTT CASSFGGHNSPLHF